The sequence of this T cell receptor beta chain was determined in a study of T cell repertoires in cytomegalovirus infection. Study-wide context: CMV infection and matching HLA type were both indicated by public TCR beta signatures.

TCRdb independently ran MiXCR on the reads; one entry per CDR3 protein. The sample consists of more than 200,000 distinct CDR3 sequences, over 8% of them appearing once. The CDR3 contains 16 residues. J was trimmed by 1 base and V by 7 bases; bases with no gene match: 7. CDR1 is SGHRS and CDR2 is YFSETQ in the germline V gene. Input material: PBMCs. The rearrangement uses TRBV5-1 and TRBJ2-5; 13 bases are shared with TRBD2. The source is a human donor in good health (CMV status not recorded). Some clones in this sample may be carry-over from other donors' samples. As DNA, the CDR3 is TGCGCCAGCTACGGGGGACTAGCGGGGCGCCAAGAGACCCAGTACTTC. Its protein product is CASYGGLAGRQETQYF.